The rows below give T cell receptor beta chains drawn from one sample of a study of patients and donors after allogeneic stem cell transplantation. From the RT-PCR reads, TCRdb called clonotypes with MiXCR, one entry per CDR3 protein. The sample has 900,000 to 1,000,000 distinct CDR3 sequences, roughly 17% seen once. The sample was blood, either unsorted or a sorted T cell fraction (not recorded which). Receptor source: a human donor who was either an allogeneic HSCT recipient or a stem cell or donor lymphocyte infusion donor (not recorded which). It is not recorded whose cells these are; they may come from a transplant donor. CDR3s include the opening cysteine and the closing phenylalanine or tryptophan. Fields, in order: D gene, J gene, clone size, V gene, CDR3 protein, CDR3 DNA. The D gene is left open where the match is weak. Expanded clones are given a class, and other clones once, few, many or no size at all.

TRBD1,TRBJ1-2,NA,TRBV29-1,CSVESTGAVPNYGYTF,TGCAGCGTTGAATCGACAGGGGCCGTGCCTAACTATGGCTACACCTTC
TRBD1,TRBJ2-3,few,TRBV24-1,CATSDLQTGGADTQYF,TGTGCCACCAGTGATTTGCAGACAGGGGGCGCAGATACGCAGTATTTT
NA,TRBJ1-5,NA,TRBV7-8,CASSPHHSNQPQHF,TGTGCCAGCAGCCCACATCATAGCAATCAGCCCCAGCATTTT
NA,TRBJ2-7,NA,TRBV5-1,CASSPGTFYEQYF,TGCGCCAGCAGCCCCGGGACCTTTTACGAGCAGTACTTC
NA,TRBJ2-7,few,TRBV20-1,CSARAGAIAYEQYF,TGCAGTGCTAGGGCGGGGGCTATAGCCTACGAGCAGTACTTC
NA,TRBJ2-1,few,TRBV5-1,CASSLRGGDYNEQFF,TGCGCCAGCAGCTTGAGGGGTGGGGATTACAATGAGCAGTTCTTC
NA,TRBJ2-7,NA,TRBV30,CAWSVRSSYEQYF,TGTGCCTGGAGTGTTAGGAGCTCCTACGAGCAGTACTTC
TRBD2,TRBJ2-3,few,TRBV12-3/TRBV12-4,CASSRRGGPADTQYF,TGTGCCAGCAGTCGACGCGGGGGGCCCGCAGATACGCAGTATTTT
NA,TRBJ2-7,NA,TRBV20-1,CSATLHPYEQYF,TGCAGTGCCACTCTACACCCCTACGAGCAGTACTTC
NA,TRBJ2-3,few,TRBV2,CASGSQITDTQYF,TGTGCCAGCGGATCTCAGATCACAGATACGCAGTATTTT
NA,TRBJ1-2,many,TRBV20-1,CSARPSGQTNYGYTF,TGCAGTGCTAGACCTTCGGGGCAGACAAACTATGGCTACACCTTC
TRBD1,TRBJ2-1,few,TRBV6-2/TRBV6-3,CASRKQGARPNEQFF,TGTGCCAGCAGAAAACAGGGGGCTCGTCCCAATGAGCAGTTCTTC
NA,TRBJ2-7,many,TRBV5-4,CASSFGSGYEQYF,TGTGCCAGCAGCTTTGGTAGCGGATACGAGCAGTACTTC
TRBD2,TRBJ2-2,few,TRBV12-3/TRBV12-4,CASSYLLAGGPGGTGELFF,TGTGCCAGCAGTTATTTACTAGCGGGAGGGCCTGGCGGGACCGGGGAGCTGTTTTTT
NA,TRBJ1-1,NA,TRBV11-2,CASSLWGALHTEAFF,TGTGCCAGCAGCTTATGGGGGGCCCTCCACACTGAAGCTTTCTTT
TRBD2,TRBJ2-1,many,TRBV20-1,CSATGTSGGNYNEQFF,TGCAGTGCTACCGGGACTAGCGGGGGAAACTACAATGAGCAGTTCTTC
NA,TRBJ2-3,few,TRBV5-6,CASSYQGTAITDTQYF,TGTGCCAGCAGCTACCAAGGGACTGCGATCACAGATACGCAGTATTTT
TRBD1,TRBJ2-7,few,TRBV6-1,CASSEWDRASSYEQYF,TGTGCCAGCAGTGAATGGGACAGGGCCAGCTCCTACGAGCAGTACTTC
NA,TRBJ1-1,few,TRBV2,CASSKQVTNTEAFF,TGTGCCAGCAGCAAACAGGTTACCAACACTGAAGCTTTCTTT
NA,TRBJ2-1,NA,TRBV18,CASSPPWVRNEQFF,TGTGCCAGCTCACCACCTTGGGTAAGGAATGAGCAGTTCTTC
TRBD1,TRBJ1-2,few,TRBV5-6,CASSSTGFYGYTF,TGTGCCAGCAGCTCGACAGGGTTTTACGGCTACACCTTC
NA,TRBJ2-1,NA,TRBV2,CAILSTGEQFF,TGTGCCATCCTCTCCACCGGTGAGCAGTTCTTC
TRBD1,TRBJ2-4,NA,TRBV15,CATSPRGLKNIQYF,TGTGCCACCTCTCCCAGGGGGCTAAAAAACATTCAGTACTTC
NA,TRBJ1-1,few,TRBV5-6,CASRPEDKSTEAFF,TGTGCCAGCAGACCGGAAGATAAATCGACTGAAGCTTTCTTT
TRBD1,TRBJ2-1,few,TRBV10-3,CAISATGTGNNEQFF,TGTGCCATCAGTGCCACCGGGACAGGGAACAATGAGCAGTTCTTC
NA,TRBJ2-1,few,TRBV5-1,CASSLDSVWNEQFF,TGCGCCAGCAGCTTGGATTCTGTTTGGAATGAGCAGTTCTTC
TRBD1,TRBJ2-7,few,TRBV5-1,CASSPQDRGLYEQYF,TGCGCCAGCAGCCCCCAGGACAGGGGGCTCTACGAGCAGTACTTC
NA,TRBJ2-2,NA,TRBV6-2/TRBV6-3,CASGEPGATTGELFF,TGTGCCAGCGGGGAGCCAGGGGCGACCACCGGGGAGCTGTTTTTT
NA,TRBJ2-7,few,TRBV6-5,CASSYSNLVAYEQYF,TGTGCCAGCAGTTACTCGAATTTGGTGGCCTACGAGCAGTACTTC
NA,TRBJ1-2,NA,TRBV4-3,CASSQEGRGSGGYTF,TGCGCCAGCAGCCAAGAAGGTCGGGGTTCAGGTGGCTACACCTTC
TRBD1,TRBJ2-7,few,TRBV2,CASRKLGQLPYF,TGTGCCAGCAGAAAACTGGGACAGCTCCCCTACTTC
TRBD2,TRBJ2-1,NA,TRBV6-1,CASTRRTSGLRGNEQFF,TGTGCCAGCACCAGAAGGACTAGCGGGTTGAGGGGCAATGAGCAGTTCTTC
NA,TRBJ2-1,many,TRBV12-3/TRBV12-4,CASNRGTYNEQFF,TGTGCCAGCAATAGGGGGACCTACAATGAGCAGTTCTTC
NA,TRBJ2-3,NA,TRBV19,CASTGGPDTQYF,TGTGCCAGTACTGGGGGGCCAGATACGCAGTATTTT
TRBD1,TRBJ1-1,NA,TRBV6-1,CASRGTGMSTEAFF,TGTGCCAGTCGGGGGACAGGGATGAGCACTGAAGCTTTCTTT
NA,TRBJ1-2,NA,TRBV27,CASSYSGEYGYTF,TGTGCCAGCAGCTACAGTGGGGAATATGGCTACACCTTC
NA,TRBJ2-1,once,TRBV20-1,CSAKTRMGSYNEQFF,TGCAGTGCTAAAACTAGGATGGGGTCCTACAATGAGCAGTTCTTC
NA,TRBJ1-5,few,TRBV15,CATSREGTGNQPQHF,TGTGCCACCAGCAGAGAGGGGACCGGCAATCAGCCCCAGCATTTT
TRBD2,TRBJ2-7,many,TRBV6-1,CASSGTSGSYEQYF,TGTGCCAGCAGTGGGACTAGCGGGAGTTACGAGCAGTACTTC
NA,TRBJ2-2,NA,TRBV4-2,CASSQDPSRGNTGELFF,TGTGCCAGCAGCCAAGATCCCAGCAGGGGGAACACCGGGGAGCTGTTTTTT
TRBD2,TRBJ2-7,many,TRBV12-3/TRBV12-4,CASSLDGRGTYEQYF,TGTGCCAGCAGTTTGGACGGGAGGGGGACCTACGAGCAGTACTTC